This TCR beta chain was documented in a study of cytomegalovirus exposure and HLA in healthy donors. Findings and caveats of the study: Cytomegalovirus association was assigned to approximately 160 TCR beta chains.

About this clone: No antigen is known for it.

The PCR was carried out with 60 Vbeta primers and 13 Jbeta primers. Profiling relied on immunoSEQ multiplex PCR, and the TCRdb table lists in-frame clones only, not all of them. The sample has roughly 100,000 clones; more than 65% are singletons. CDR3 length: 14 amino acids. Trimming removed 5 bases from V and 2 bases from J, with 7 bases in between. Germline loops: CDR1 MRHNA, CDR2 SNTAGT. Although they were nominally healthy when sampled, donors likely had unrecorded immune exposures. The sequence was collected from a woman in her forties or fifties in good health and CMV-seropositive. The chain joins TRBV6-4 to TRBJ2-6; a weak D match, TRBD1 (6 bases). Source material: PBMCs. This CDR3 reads CASSTGPGANVLTF. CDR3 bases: TGTGCCAGCAGTACAGGGCCTGGGGCCAACGTCCTGACTTTC.